This T cell receptor beta chain was documented in a study of radiotherapy plus CTLA-4 blockade in lung cancer. Findings of the study overall: In blood, TCR clones derived from the tumor expanded after radiotherapy plus ipilimumab.

As for this clone: Its antigen remains unidentified.

The CDR3 is made up of 14 amino acids. V was clipped by 0 bases and J by 4 bases, with 10 bases between them. Germline values: CDR1 SGHRS, CDR2 YFSETQ. Assay used: immunoSEQ multiplex PCR; TCRdb lists only in-frame clones, some missing. The sample yields roughly 59,000 clones, roughly 76% seen once. This receptor was taken from a human donor with non-small cell lung cancer whose response to radiotherapy plus ipilimumab could not be evaluated. The chain couples TRBV5-1 to TRBJ1-1; D remains unclear. Sequenced here: peripheral blood, sampled from a patient treated with radiotherapy plus ipilimumab. Written as DNA, the CDR3 is TGCGCCAGCAGCTTGGCGGACGAGGGCACTGAAGCTTTCTTT. It encodes CASSLADEGTEAFF. The full variable domain, with the rest looked up from reference TRBV5-1 and TRBJ1-1, is KAGVTQTPRYLIKTRGQQVTLSCSPISGHRSVSWYQQTPGQGLQFLFEYFSETQRNKGNFPGRFSGRQFSNSRSEMNVSTLELGDSALYLCASSLADEGTEAFFGQGTRLTVV.